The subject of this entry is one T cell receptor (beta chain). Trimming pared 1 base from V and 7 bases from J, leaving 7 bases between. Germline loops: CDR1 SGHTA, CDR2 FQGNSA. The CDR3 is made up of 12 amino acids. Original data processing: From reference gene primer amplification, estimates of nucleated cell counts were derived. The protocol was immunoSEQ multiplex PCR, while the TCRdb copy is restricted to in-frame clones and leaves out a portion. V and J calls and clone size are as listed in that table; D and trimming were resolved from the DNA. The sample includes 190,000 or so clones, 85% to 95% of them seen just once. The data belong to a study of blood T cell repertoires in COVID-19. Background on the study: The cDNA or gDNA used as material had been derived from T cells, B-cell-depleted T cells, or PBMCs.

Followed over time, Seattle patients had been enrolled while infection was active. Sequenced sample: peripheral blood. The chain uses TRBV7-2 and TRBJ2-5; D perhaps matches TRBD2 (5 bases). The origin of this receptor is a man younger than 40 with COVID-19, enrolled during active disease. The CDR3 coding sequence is TGTGCCAGCAGCTTAGAAGGAGGGACCCAGTACTTC. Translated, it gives CASSLEGGTQYF.